This TCR beta chain was found in a study of blood T cells in healthy people across ages. This clonotype has only a few counts. Alongside a J-beta primer mix, a sample-barcoded 5' primer served in a second PCR lasting roughly 7 to 11 cycles. A single record per CDR3 protein comes from TCRdb applying MiXCR to the 5' RACE reads. The sample holds over 1,500,000 distinct CDR3 sequences, about two fifths seen once. The sequence derives from a human donor in good health. Sequenced: blood.

This CDR3 is CATSGSGTEAFF. The CDR3, as DNA: TGTGCCACCAGTGGATCCGGGACTGAAGCTTTCTTT. The chain couples TRBV24-1 to TRBJ1-1; D remains ambiguous. V lost 5 bases and J lost 5, with 8 bases in between. From germline, CDR1 is KGHDR and CDR2 SFDVKD. The CDR3 loop spans 12 amino acids.